Presented here are 5 T cell receptor beta chains from one specimen sequenced in a study of OX40 agonist ivuxolimab in advanced cancers. Assay: immunoSEQ multiplex PCR; the TCRdb copy retains only in-frame clones and omits some. Of 60,000 or so clones in the sample, about 85% were seen once. Sequences were derived from CD4+ or CD8+ T cells sorted from blood, sampled in a trial of the OX40 agonist ivuxolimab. Receptor source: an adult with an advanced solid tumor such as melanoma, head and neck, liver or kidney cancer.

The chain is built from TRBV5-1 and TRBJ2-5; D unclear. The length of the CDR3 is 14 residues. Germline V lookup: CDR1 SGHRS, CDR2 YFSETQ. Trimming left V 1 base short and J 4 bases short, with 11 bases between. This CDR3 is CASSLRVLGETQYF. The CDR3 DNA follows: TGCGCCAGCAGCTTGAGGGTCCTGGGAGAGACCCAGTACTTC.

The sample holds a few counts of this clone. The rearrangement uses TRBV6-5 and TRBJ2-7; D is possibly TRBD1 or TRBD2 (6 bases each). The germline CDR1 and CDR2 sequences are MNHEY and SVGAGI. Trimming pared 6 bases from V and 6 bases from J, leaving 18 bases between. The CDR3 length is 14 residues. CDR3 amino acids: CASSRRQEGIEQYF. The CDR3 coding sequence is TGTGCCAGCAGCCGAAGACAGGAGGGGATCGAGCAGTACTTC.

This clone was observed once. The chain has TRBV7-3 and TRBJ1-3, with a tentative D call TRBD1 (5 bases). V lost 3 bases and J 3 bases, leaving 12 bases between the germline ends. The CDR3 length is 15 residues. CDR1 and CDR2 (germline): SGHTA, FQGTGA. This CDR3 reads CASSFTGVDGNTIYF. The DNA of the CDR3 is TGTGCCAGCAGCTTTACAGGAGTGGATGGAAACACCATATATTTT.

V usage is TRBV5-1 and J usage is TRBJ2-1; TRBD1 is a possible D gene (6 bases). In germline, CDR1 is SGHRS, CDR2 YFSETQ. The CDR3 covers 16 residues. V lost 3 bases and J 4 bases, leaving 17 bases between the germline ends. The CDR3 loop reads CASSYPTGTAYNEQFF. As DNA, the CDR3 is TGCGCCAGCAGCTATCCGACAGGTACGGCTTACAATGAGCAGTTCTTC.

The chain joins TRBV7-9 to TRBJ1-4, with 8 bases lining up with TRBD1. CDR3 length: 14 residues. Germline trimming cut 1 base from V and 5 bases from J; bases unmatched to any gene: 0. Germline V gene sequence: CDR1 SEHNR, CDR2 FQNEAQ (reference sequence). The CDR3: CASSLGTGNEKLFF. CDR3 bases: TGTGCCAGCAGCTTAGGGACAGGGAATGAAAAACTGTTTTTT.